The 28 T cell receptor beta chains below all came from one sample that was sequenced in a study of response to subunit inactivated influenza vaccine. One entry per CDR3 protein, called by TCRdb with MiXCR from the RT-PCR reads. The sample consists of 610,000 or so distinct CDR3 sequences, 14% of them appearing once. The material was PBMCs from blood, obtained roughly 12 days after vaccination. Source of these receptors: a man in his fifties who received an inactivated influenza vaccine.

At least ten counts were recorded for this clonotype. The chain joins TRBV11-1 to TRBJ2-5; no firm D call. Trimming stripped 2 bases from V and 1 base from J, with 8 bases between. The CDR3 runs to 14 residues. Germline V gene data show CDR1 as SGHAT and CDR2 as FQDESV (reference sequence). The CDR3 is CASSLRSAQETQYF. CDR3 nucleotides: TGTGCCAGCAGCTTAAGAAGCGCCCAAGAGACCCAGTACTTC.

The CDR3 region is CASSQSPGGNSPLHF. Written as DNA, the CDR3 is TGTGCCAGCAGCCAATCTCCGGGGGGTAATTCACCCCTCCACTTT. This sequence joins TRBV3-1 and TRBJ1-6; maybe TRBD1 (5 bases). In germline, CDR1 is LGHDT, CDR2 YNNKEL (reference sequence). This CDR3 region has 15 residues. Between the trimmed V and J ends, which lost 2 bases and 6 bases, there was a span of 11 bases.

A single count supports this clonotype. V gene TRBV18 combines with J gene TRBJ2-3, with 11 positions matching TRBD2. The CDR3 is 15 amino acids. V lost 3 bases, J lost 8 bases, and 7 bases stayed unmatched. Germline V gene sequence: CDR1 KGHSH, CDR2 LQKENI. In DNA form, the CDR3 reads TGTGCCAGCTCACCTCCAACTAGCGGGAGCGGTACGCAGTATTTT. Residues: CASSPPTSGSGTQYF.

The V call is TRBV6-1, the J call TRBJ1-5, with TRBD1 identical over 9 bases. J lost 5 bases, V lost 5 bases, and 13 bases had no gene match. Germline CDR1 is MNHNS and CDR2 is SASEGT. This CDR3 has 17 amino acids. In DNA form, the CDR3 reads TGTGCCAGCAGTCCGGGACAGGGTTTTGGGACACATCAGCCCCAGCATTTT. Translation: CASSPGQGFGTHQPQHF.

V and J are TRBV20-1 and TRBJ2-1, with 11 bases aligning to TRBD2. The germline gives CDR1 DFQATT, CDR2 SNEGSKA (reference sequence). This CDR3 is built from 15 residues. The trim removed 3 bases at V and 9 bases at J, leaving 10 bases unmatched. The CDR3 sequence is CSARELAGGRFEQFF. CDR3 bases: TGCAGTGCTAGGGAATTAGCGGGAGGGAGATTTGAGCAGTTCTTC.

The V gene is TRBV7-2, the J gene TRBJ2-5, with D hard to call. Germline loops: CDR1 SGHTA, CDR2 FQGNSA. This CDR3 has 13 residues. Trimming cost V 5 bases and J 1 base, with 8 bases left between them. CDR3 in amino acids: CASSRTSQETQYF. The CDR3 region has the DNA TGTGCCAGCAGCCGAACGTCCCAAGAGACCCAGTACTTC. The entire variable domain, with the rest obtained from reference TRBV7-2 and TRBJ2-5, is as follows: GAGVSQSPSNKVTEKGKDVELRCDPISGHTALYWYRQSLGQGLEFLIYFQGNSAPDKSGLPSDRFSAERTGGSVSTLTIQRTQQEDSAVYLCASSRTSQETQYFGPGTRLLVL.

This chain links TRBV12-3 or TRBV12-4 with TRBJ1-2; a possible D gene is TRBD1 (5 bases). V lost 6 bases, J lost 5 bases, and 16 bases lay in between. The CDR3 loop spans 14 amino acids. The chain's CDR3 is CASSPLGVGYGYTF. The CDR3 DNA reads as TGTGCCAGCAGCCCCCTGGGGGTAGGGTATGGCTACACCTTC.

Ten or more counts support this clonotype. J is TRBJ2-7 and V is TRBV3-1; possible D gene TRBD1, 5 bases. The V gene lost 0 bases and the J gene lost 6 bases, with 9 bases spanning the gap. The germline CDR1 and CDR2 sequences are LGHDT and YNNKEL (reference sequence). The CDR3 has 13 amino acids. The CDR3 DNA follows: TGTGCCAGCAGCCAAGATCAGGGATCCGAGCAGTACTTC. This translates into CASSQDQGSEQYF.

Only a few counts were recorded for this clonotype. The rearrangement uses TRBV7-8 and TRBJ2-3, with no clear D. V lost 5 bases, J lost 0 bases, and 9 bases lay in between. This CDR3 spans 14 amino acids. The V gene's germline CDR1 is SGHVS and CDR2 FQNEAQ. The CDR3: CASSIWSSTDTQYF. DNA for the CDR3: TGTGCCAGCAGCATATGGAGCAGCACAGATACGCAGTATTTT.

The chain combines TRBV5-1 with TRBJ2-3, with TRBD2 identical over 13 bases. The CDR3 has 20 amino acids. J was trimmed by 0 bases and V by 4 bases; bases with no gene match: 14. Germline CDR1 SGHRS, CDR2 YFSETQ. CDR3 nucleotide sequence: TGCGCCAGCAGCCTAGGACTAGCGGGGGAACGACATACTAGCACAGATACGCAGTATTTT. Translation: CASSLGLAGERHTSTDTQYF. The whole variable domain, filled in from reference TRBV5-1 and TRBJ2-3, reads KAGVTQTPRYLIKTRGQQVTLSCSPISGHRSVSWYQQTPGQGLQFLFEYFSETQRNKGNFPGRFSGRQFSNSRSEMNVSTLELGDSALYLCASSLGLAGERHTSTDTQYFGPGTRLTVL.

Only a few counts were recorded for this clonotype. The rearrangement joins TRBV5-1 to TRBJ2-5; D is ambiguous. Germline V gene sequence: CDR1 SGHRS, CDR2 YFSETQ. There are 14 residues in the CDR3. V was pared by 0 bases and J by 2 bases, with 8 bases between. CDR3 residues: CASSLAWRQETQYF. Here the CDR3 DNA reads TGCGCCAGCAGCTTGGCCTGGCGGCAAGAGACCCAGTACTTC.

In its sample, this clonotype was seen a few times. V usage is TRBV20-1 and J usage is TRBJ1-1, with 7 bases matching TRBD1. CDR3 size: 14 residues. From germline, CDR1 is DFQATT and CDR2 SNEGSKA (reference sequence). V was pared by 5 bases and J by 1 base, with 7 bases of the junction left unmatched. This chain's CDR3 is CSARRQGRNTEAFF. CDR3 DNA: TGCAGTGCTCGCCGACAGGGAAGGAACACTGAAGCTTTCTTT.

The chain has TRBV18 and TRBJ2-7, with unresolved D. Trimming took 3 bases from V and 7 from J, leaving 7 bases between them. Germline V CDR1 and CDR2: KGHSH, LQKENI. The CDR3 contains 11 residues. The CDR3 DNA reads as TGTGCCAGCTCACCCCAGCAAGAGCAGTACTTC. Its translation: CASSPQQEQYF.

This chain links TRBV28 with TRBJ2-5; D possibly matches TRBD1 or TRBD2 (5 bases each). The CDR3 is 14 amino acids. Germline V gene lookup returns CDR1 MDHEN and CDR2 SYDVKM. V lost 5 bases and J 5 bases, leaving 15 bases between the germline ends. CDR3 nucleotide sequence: TGTGCCAGCAGTCCGCCGGGACGGACGGAGACCCAGTACTTC. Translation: CASSPPGRTETQYF.

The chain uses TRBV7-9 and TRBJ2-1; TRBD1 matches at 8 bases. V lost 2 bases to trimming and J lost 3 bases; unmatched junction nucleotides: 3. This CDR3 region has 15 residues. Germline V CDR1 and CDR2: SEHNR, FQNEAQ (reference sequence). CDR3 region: CASSLLQGGYNEQFF. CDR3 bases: TGTGCCAGCAGCTTATTACAGGGGGGCTACAATGAGCAGTTCTTC.

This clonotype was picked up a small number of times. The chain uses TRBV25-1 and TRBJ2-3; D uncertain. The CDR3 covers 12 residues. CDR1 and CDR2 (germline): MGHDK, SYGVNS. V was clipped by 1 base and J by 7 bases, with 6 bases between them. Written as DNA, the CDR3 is TGTGCCAGCAGTGAATCCCCCTATACGCAGTATTTT. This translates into CASSESPYTQYF. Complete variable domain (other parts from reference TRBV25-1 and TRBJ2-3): EADIYQTPRYLVIGTGKKITLECSQTMGHDKMYWYQQDPGMELHLIHYSYGVNSTEKGDLSSESTVSRIRTEHFPLTLESARPSHTSQYLCASSESPYTQYFGPGTRLTVL.

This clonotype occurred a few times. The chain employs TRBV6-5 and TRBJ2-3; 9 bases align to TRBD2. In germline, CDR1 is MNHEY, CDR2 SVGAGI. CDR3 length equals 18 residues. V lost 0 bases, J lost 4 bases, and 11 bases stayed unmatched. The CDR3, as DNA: TGTGCCAGCAGTTACTCGATACGTAGCGGGAGTGTCCCAGATACGCAGTATTTT. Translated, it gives CASSYSIRSGSVPDTQYF.

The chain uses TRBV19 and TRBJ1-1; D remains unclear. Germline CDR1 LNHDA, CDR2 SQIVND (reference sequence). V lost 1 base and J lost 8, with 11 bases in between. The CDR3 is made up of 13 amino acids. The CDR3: CASSIALPQEAFF. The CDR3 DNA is TGTGCCAGTAGTATAGCTCTACCCCAGGAAGCTTTCTTT.

The CDR3 spells CASSLSDSGSLVEQFF. For the CDR3, the DNA is TGTGCCAGCAGTTTATCCGATAGCGGGAGTTTGGTTGAGCAGTTCTTC. The rearrangement uses TRBV28 and TRBJ2-1; 9 bases align to TRBD2. The V gene end was trimmed by 1 base and the J gene end by 9 bases; junction bases not matched to a gene: 10. CDR3 size: 16 residues. Germline-derived CDR1 and CDR2 are MDHEN and SYDVKM.

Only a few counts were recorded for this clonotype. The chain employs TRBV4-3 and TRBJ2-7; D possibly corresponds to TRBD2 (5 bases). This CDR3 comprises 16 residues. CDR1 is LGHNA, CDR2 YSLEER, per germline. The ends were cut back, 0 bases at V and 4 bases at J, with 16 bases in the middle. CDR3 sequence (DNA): TGCGCCAGCAGCCAAGATCTAGGGAGTCGATGGTACGAGCAGTACTTC. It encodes CASSQDLGSRWYEQYF.

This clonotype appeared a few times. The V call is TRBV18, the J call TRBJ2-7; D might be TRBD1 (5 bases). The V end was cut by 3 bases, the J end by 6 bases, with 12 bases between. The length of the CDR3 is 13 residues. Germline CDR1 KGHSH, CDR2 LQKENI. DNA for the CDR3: TGTGCCAGCTCACCGGGCCAGGGTTTCGAGCAGTACTTC. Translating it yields CASSPGQGFEQYF.

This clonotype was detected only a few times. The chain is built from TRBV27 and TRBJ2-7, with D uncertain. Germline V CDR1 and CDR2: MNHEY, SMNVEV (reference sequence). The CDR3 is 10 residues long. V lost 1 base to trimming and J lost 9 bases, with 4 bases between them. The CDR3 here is CASSLYLQYF. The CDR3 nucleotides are TGTGCCAGCAGTTTATACCTGCAGTACTTC.

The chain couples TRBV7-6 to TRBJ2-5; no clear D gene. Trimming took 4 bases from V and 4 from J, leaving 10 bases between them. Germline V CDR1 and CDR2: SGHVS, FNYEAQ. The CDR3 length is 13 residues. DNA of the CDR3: TGTGCCAGCAGCTGGGTTCAGTCAGAGACCCAGTACTTC. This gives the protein CASSWVQSETQYF.

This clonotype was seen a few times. The DNA for the CDR3 is TGTGCCAGCAGCTTACGGGACTTTAACACCGGGGAGCTGTTTTTT. Amino acid sequence: CASSLRDFNTGELFF. V is TRBV3-1 and J is TRBJ2-2; TRBD2 might be the D (6 bases). The ends were cut back, 5 bases at V and 2 bases at J, with 12 bases in the middle. The CDR3 runs to 15 residues. Germline assignment: CDR1 LGHDT and CDR2 YNNKEL (reference sequence).

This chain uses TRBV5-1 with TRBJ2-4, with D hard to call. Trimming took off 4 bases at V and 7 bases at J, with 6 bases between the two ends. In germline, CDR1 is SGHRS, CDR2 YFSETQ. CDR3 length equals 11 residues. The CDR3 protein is CASSAANIQYF. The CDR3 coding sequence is TGCGCCAGCAGCGCTGCTAACATTCAGTACTTC.

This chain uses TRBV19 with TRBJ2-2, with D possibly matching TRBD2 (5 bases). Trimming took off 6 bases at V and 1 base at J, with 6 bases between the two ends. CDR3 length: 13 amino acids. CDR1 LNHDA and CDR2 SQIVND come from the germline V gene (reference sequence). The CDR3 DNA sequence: TGTGCCAGTAGGGGAGTGAACACCGGGGAGCTGTTTTTT. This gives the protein CASRGVNTGELFF. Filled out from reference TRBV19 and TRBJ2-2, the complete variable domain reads DGGITQSPKYLFRKEGQNVTLSCEQNLNHDAMYWYRQDPGQGLRLIYYSQIVNDFQKGDIAEGYSVSREKKESFPLTVTSAQKNPTAFYLCASRGVNTGELFFGEGSRLTVL.

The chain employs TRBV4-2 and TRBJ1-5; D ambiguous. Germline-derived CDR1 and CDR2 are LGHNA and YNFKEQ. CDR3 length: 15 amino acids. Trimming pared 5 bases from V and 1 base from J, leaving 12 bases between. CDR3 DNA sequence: TGTGCCAGCAGCGACCGACACCTCAGCAATCAGCCCCAGCATTTT. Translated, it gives CASSDRHLSNQPQHF.

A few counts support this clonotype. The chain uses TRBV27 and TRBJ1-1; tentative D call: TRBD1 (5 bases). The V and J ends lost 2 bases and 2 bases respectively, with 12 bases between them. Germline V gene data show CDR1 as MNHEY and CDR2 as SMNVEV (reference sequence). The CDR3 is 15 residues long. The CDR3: CASSLAQGINTEAFF. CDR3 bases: TGTGCCAGCAGTTTAGCCCAGGGTATAAACACTGAAGCTTTCTTT.